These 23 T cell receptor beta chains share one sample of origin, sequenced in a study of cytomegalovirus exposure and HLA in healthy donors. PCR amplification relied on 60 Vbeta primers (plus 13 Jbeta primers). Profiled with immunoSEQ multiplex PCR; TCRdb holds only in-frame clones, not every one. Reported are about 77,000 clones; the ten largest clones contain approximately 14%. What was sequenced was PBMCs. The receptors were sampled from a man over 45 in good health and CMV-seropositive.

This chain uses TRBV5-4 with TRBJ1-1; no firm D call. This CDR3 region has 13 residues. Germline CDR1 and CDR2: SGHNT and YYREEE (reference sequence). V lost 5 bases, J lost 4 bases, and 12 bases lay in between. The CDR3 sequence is CASSSGRGTEAFF. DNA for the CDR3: TGTGCCAGCAGTTCCGGGAGAGGCACTGAAGCTTTCTTT.

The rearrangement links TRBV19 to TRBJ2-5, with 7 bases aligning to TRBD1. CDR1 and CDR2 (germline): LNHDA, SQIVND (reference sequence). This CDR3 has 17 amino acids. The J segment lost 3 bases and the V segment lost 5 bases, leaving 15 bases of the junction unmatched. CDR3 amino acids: CASSVRSSGTAKETQYF. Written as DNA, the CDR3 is TGTGCCAGTAGTGTCCGATCCTCCGGGACAGCTAAAGAGACCCAGTACTTC. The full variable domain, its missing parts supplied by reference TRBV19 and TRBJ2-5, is DGGITQSPKYLFRKEGQNVTLSCEQNLNHDAMYWYRQDPGQGLRLIYYSQIVNDFQKGDIAEGYSVSREKKESFPLTVTSAQKNPTAFYLCASSVRSSGTAKETQYFGPGTRLLVL.

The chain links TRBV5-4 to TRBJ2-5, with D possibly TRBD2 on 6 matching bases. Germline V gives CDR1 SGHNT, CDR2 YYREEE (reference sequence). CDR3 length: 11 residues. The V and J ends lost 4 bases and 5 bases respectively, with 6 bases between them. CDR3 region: CASSGGETQYF. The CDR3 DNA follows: TGTGCCAGCAGCGGGGGGGAGACCCAGTACTTC. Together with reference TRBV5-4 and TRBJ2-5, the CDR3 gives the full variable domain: ETGVTQSPTHLIKTRGQQVTLRCSSQSGHNTVSWYQQALGQGPQFIFQYYREEENGRGNFPPRFSGLQFPNYSSELNVNALELDDSALYLCASSGGETQYFGPGTRLLVL.

In DNA form, the CDR3 reads TGTGCCAGCAGCGTGGGACTAGGCGGCGATACGCAGTATTTT. Translating gives CASSVGLGGDTQYF. The chain couples TRBV11-2 to TRBJ2-3; 8 bases are shared with TRBD2. V was pared by 5 bases and J by 6 bases, with 7 bases of the junction left unmatched. The CDR3 covers 14 residues. Germline V lookup: CDR1 SGHAT, CDR2 FQNNGV.

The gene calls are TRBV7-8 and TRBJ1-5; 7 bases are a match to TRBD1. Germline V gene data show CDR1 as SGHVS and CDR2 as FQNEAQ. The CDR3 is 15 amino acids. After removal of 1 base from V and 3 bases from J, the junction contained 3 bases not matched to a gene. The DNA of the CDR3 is TGTGCCAGCAGCTTAGGGCAGGGGGACAATCAGCCCCAGCATTTT. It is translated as CASSLGQGDNQPQHF.

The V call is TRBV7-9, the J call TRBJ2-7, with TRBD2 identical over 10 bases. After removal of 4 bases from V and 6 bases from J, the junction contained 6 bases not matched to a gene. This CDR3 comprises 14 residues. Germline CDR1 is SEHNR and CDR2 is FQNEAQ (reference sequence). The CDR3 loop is CASSSGLATGEQYF. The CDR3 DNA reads TGTGCCAGCAGCTCGGGACTAGCGACGGGCGAGCAGTACTTC.

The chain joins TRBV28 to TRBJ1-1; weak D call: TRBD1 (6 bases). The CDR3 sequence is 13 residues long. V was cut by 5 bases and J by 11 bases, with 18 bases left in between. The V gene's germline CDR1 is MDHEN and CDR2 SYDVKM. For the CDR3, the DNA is TGTGCCAGCAGTCCTAGGACAGAGTACTGGGCTTTCTTT. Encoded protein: CASSPRTEYWAFF. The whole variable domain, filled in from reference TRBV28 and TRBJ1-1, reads DVKVTQSSRYLVKRTGEKVFLECVQDMDHENMFWYRQDPGLGLRLIYFSYDVKMKEKGDIPEGYSVSREKKERFSLILESASTNQTSMYLCASSPRTEYWAFFGQGTRLTVV.

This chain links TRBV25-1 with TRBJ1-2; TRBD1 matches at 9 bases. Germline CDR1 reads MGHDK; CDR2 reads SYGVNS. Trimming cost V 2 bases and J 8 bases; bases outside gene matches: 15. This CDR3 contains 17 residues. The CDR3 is CASSEIGAGQGWVGYTF. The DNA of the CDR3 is TGTGCCAGCAGTGAAATAGGAGCAGGACAGGGGTGGGTCGGCTACACCTTC.

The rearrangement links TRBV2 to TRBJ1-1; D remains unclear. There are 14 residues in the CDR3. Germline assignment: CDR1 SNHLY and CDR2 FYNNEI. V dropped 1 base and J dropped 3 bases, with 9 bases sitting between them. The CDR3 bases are TGTGCCAGCAGTGAAGGGAGGTTCGACACTGAAGCTTTCTTT. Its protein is CASSEGRFDTEAFF.

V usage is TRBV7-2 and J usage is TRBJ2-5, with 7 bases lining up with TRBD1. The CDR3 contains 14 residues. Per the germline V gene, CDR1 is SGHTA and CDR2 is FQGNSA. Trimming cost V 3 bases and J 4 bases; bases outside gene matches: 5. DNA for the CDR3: TGTGCCAGCAGCTTGACAGGGAATCGAGAGACCCAGTACTTC. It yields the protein CASSLTGNRETQYF.

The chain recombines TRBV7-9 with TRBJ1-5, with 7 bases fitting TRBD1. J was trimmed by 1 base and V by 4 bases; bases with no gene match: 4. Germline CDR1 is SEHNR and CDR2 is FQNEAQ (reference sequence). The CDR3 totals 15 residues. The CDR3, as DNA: TGTGCCAGCAGCTCCGACAGGGCGAGCAATCAGCCCCAGCATTTT. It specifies CASSSDRASNQPQHF.

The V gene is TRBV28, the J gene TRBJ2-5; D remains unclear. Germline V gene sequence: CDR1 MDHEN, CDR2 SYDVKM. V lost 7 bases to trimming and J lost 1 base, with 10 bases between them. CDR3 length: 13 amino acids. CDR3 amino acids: CASTPSPQETQYF. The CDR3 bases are TGTGCCAGCACCCCTTCCCCCCAAGAGACCCAGTACTTC.

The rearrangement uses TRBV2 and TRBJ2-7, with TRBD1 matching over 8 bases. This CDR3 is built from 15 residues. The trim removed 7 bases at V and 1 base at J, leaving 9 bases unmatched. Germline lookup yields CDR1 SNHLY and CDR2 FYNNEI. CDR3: CASTPLRGRSYEQYF. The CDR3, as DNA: TGTGCCAGCACCCCTCTCAGGGGGCGATCCTACGAGCAGTACTTC.

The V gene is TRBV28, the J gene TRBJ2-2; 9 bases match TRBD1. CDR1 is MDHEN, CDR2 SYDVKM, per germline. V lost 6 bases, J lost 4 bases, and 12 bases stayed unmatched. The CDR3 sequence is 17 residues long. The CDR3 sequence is CASSSDRGEIGTGELFF. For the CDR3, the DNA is TGTGCCAGCAGCTCGGACAGGGGAGAAATTGGCACCGGGGAGCTGTTTTTT.

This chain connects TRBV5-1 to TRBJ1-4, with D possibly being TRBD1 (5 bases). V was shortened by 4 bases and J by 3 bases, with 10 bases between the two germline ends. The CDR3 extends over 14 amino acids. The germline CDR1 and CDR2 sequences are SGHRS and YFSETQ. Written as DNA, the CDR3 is TGCGCCAGCAGCCCTCTGGGGCCTAATGAAAAACTGTTTTTT. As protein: CASSPLGPNEKLFF.

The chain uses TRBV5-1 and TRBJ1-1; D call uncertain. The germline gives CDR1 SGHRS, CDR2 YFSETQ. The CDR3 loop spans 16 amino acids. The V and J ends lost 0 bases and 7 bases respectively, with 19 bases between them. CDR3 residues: CASSLGAGLQAGEAFF. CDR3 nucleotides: TGCGCCAGCAGCTTGGGCGCGGGCCTCCAGGCGGGTGAAGCTTTCTTT.

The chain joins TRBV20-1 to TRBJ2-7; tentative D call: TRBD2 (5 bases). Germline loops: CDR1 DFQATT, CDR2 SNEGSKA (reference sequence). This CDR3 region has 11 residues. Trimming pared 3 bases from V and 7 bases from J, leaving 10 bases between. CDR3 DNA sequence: TGCAGTGCTAGGGCCACGGGGGAGCAGTACTTC. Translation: CSARATGEQYF.

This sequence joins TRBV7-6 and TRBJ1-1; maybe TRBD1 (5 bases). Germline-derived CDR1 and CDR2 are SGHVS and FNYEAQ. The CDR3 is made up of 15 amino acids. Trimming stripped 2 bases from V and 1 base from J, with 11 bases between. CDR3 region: CASSLTAQGNTEAFF. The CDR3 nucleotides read TGTGCCAGCAGCTTAACAGCTCAGGGGAACACTGAAGCTTTCTTT.

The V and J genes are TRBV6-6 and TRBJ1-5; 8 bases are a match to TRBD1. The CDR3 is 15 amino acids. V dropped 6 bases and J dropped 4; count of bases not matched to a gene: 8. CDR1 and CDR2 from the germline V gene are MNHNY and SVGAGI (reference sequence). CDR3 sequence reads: CASSPGQGWNQPQHF. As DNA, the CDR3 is TGTGCCAGCAGCCCCGGACAGGGATGGAATCAGCCCCAGCATTTT.

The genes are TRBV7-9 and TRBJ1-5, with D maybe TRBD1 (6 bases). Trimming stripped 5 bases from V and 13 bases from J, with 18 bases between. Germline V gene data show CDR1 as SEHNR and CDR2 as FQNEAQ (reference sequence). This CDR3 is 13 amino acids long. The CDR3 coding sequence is TGTGCCAGCAGCCAAGGGGGATCGGAGACTCAGCATTTT. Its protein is CASSQGGSETQHF.

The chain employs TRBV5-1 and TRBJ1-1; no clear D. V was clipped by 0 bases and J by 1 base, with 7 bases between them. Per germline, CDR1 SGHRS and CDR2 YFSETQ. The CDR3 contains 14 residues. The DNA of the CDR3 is TGCGCCAGCAGCTTGGAGAGAGAGAACACTGAAGCTTTCTTT. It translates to CASSLERENTEAFF.

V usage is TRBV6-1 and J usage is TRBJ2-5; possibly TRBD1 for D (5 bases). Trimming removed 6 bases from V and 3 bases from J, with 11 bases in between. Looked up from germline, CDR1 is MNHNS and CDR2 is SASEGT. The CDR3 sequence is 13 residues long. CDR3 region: CASRVTTEETQYF. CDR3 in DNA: TGTGCCAGCAGGGTTACGACAGAAGAGACCCAGTACTTC.

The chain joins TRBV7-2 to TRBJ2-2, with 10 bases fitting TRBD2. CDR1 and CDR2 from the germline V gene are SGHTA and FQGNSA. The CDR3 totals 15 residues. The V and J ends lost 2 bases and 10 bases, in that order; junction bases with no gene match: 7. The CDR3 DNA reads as TGTGCCAGCAGCTTAAAACCTAGCGGGGGCGTGGAGCTGTTTTTT. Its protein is CASSLKPSGGVELFF.